The entry that follows covers one T cell receptor beta chain sequence. Its antigen is as yet unknown. This entry belongs to a study of siplizumab effects on memory and regulatory T cells. Broader study findings: Memory cells that were CD4+ and unstimulated gave rise to alloreactive sequences, which siplizumab significantly reduced. It was never confirmed that proliferating Tregs from siplizumab cultures were suppressive. The apparent diversity of naive T cells exceeded that of memory cells, and naive T cells seemed to make a major contribution to the alloresponse.

Germline CDR1 MNHEY, CDR2 SMNVEV (reference sequence). CDR3 length: 13 amino acids. V gave up 3 bases and J gave up 1 base, with 6 bases separating them. Generated by immunoSEQ multiplex PCR, the TCRdb table keeps only in-frame clones and is missing some. This table has about 110,000 clones, roughly 91% appearing once. This receptor was obtained from a human donor in good health. The sequencing sample was made of CD4+ T cells sorted from blood. The V call is TRBV27, the J call TRBJ1-2, with D perhaps TRBD1 (6 bases). CDR3 loop: CASSLDSNYGYTF. CDR3 DNA sequence: TGTGCCAGCAGTTTGGACAGTAACTATGGCTACACCTTC.